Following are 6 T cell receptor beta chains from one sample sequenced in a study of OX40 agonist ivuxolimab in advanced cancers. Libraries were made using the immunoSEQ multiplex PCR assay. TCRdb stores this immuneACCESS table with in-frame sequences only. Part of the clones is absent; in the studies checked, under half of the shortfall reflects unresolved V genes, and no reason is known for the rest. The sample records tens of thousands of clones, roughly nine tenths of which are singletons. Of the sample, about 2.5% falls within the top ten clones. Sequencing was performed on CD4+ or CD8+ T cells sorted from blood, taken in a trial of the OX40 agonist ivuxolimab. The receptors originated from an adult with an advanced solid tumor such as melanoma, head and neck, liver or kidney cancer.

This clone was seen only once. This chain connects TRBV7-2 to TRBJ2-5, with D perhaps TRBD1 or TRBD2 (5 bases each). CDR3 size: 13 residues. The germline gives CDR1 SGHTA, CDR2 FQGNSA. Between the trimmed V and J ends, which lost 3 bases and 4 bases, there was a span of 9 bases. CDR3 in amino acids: CASSFGGVETQYF. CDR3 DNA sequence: TGTGCCAGCAGCTTTGGGGGAGTAGAGACCCAGTACTTC.

The CDR3: CASSQNLGGYGYTF. For the CDR3, the DNA is TGTGCCAGCAGTCAAAATCTAGGGGGTTATGGCTACACCTTC. The chain recombines TRBV5-4 with TRBJ1-2, with D possibly being TRBD1 (6 bases). V was cut by 5 bases and J by 5 bases, with 16 bases left in between. The CDR3 loop spans 14 amino acids. Germline V lookup: CDR1 SGHNT, CDR2 YYREEE (reference sequence).

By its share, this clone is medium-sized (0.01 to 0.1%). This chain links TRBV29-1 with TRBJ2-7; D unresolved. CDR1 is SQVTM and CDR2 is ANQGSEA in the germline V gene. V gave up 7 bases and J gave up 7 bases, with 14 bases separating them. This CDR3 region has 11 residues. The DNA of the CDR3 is TGCAGCGCCCGTCTGGGCTCGGAGCAGTACTTC. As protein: CSARLGSEQYF.

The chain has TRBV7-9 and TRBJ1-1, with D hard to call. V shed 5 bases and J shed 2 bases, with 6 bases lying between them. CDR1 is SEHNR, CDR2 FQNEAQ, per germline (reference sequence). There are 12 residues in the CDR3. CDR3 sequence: CASSRSNTEAFF. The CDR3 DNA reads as TGTGCCAGCAGCCGGAGTAACACTGAAGCTTTCTTT.

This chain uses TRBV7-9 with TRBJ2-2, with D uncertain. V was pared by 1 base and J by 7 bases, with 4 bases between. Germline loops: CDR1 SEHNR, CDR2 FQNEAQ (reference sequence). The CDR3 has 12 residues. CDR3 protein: CASSLVHGELFF. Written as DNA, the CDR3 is TGTGCCAGCAGCTTAGTTCACGGGGAGCTGTTTTTT. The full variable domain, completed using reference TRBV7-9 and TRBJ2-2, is DTGVSQNPRHKITKRGQNVTFRCDPISEHNRLYWYRQTLGQGPEFLTYFQNEAQLEKSRLLSDRFSAERPKGSFSTLEIQRTEQGDSAMYLCASSLVHGELFFGEGSRLTVL.

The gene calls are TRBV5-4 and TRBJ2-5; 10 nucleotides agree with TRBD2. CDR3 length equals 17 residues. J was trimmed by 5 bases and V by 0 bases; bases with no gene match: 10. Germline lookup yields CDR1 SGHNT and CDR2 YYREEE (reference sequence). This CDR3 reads CASSLVGASGSRETQYF. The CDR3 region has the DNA TGTGCCAGCAGCTTGGTCGGAGCTAGCGGGAGTAGGGAGACCCAGTACTTC.